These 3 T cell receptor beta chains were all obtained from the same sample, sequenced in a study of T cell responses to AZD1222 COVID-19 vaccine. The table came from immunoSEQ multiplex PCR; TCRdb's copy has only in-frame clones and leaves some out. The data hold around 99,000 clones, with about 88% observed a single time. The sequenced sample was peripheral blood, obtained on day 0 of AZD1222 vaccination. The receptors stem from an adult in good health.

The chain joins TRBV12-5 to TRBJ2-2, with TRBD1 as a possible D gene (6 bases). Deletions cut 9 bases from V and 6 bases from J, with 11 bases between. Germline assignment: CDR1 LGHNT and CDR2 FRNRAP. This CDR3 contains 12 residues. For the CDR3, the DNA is TGTGCTAGCTCCCCAGGGGCCGGGGAGCTGTTTTTT. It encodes CASSPGAGELFF.

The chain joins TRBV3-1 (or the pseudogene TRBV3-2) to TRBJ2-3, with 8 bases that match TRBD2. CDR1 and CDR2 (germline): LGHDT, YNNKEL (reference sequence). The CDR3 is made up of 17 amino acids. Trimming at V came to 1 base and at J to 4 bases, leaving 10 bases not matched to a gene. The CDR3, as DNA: TGTGCCAGCAGCCAAGCGGCGGGACTAGTGAGGGCAGATACGCAGTATTTT. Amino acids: CASSQAAGLVRADTQYF.

This chain's CDR3 is CASTKGDRSQETQYF. The CDR3 DNA sequence: TGTGCCAGCACTAAGGGCGACCGGAGCCAAGAGACCCAGTACTTC. The chain links TRBV7-9 to TRBJ2-5; no clear D. Trimming left V 7 bases short and J 1 base short, with 16 bases between. Germline V gene data show CDR1 as SEHNR and CDR2 as FQNEAQ (reference sequence). This CDR3 spans 15 amino acids.